Below, 19 T cell receptor beta chains from the same sample are listed, as sequenced in a study of lymphopenia after photon versus proton radiotherapy. Clones were read by immunoSEQ multiplex PCR, and TCRdb kept only the in-frame ones, dropping some. This table holds 65,000 to 70,000 clones, roughly 91% found once. Source: peripheral blood, taken from a patient treated with photon-based radiotherapy. The receptors derive from a woman between 65 and 79 years old with pancreatic cancer.

The gene calls are TRBV2 and TRBJ1-1, with TRBD1 as a possible D gene (6 bases). Germline assignment: CDR1 SNHLY and CDR2 FYNNEI. The V and J ends lost 4 bases and 1 base respectively, with 10 bases between them. The CDR3 contains 14 residues. The DNA of the CDR3 is TGTGCCAGCAGTGGCCCGACAGGGAACACTGAAGCTTTCTTT. Its protein is CASSGPTGNTEAFF.

This chain joins TRBV30 and TRBJ2-2; 8 positions match TRBD1. Germline loops: CDR1 GTSNPN, CDR2 SVGIG (reference sequence). J was trimmed by 5 bases and V by 6 bases; bases with no gene match: 5. This CDR3 spans 13 amino acids. CDR3 bases: TGTGCCTGTCGGACAGGGATGACCGGGGAGCTGTTTTTT. Amino acid sequence: CACRTGMTGELFF.

CDR3 region: CASSQEGRVRDTQYF. CDR3 in DNA: TGTGCCAGCAGCCAAGAGGGCCGGGTGAGGGATACGCAGTATTTT. The chain couples TRBV4-2 to TRBJ2-3; D is uncertain. This CDR3 spans 15 amino acids. CDR1 and CDR2 (germline): LGHNA, YNFKEQ. V lost 0 bases and J lost 6, with 13 bases in between.

The chain couples TRBV6-5 to TRBJ1-3, with TRBD1 as a possible D gene (5 bases). The germline V and J ends were trimmed by 6 bases and 4 bases, with 13 bases remaining between them. CDR1 and CDR2 (germline): MNHEY, SVGAGI. The CDR3 is 14 residues long. As DNA, the CDR3 is TGTGCCAGCAGACCGGGACGGCGGGGAAACACCATATATTTT. Its protein is CASRPGRRGNTIYF.

J is TRBJ2-3 and V is TRBV7-2; D might be TRBD1 or TRBD2, each matching 6 bases. The V end was cut by 8 bases, the J end by 1 base, with 16 bases between. CDR3 length equals 15 residues. Germline V gene data show CDR1 as SGHTA and CDR2 as FQGNSA. The CDR3 sequence: CASGQYPSGTDTQYF. For the CDR3, the DNA is TGTGCCAGCGGACAGTACCCTAGCGGCACAGATACGCAGTATTTT.

This clone turned up a few times. The CDR3 is CASRQGRTAEQYF. The CDR3 DNA is TGTGCCAGCAGACAGGGACGAACTGCCGAGCAGTACTTC. The chain links TRBV25-1 to TRBJ2-7, with a tentative D call TRBD1 (6 bases). Germline CDR1 is MGHDK and CDR2 is SYGVNS. The CDR3 has 13 amino acids. Trimming took off 6 bases at V and 6 bases at J, with 15 bases between the two ends.

The J gene is TRBJ2-2, the V gene TRBV12-5, with TRBD2 identical over 8 bases. Germline V gives CDR1 LGHNT, CDR2 FRNRAP. The V gene end was trimmed by 5 bases and the J gene end by 1 base; junction bases not matched to a gene: 3. The CDR3 runs to 15 residues. The DNA for the CDR3 is TGTGCTAGTGGTCCGGGGACTAGGAACACCGGGGAGCTGTTTTTT. Translating it yields CASGPGTRNTGELFF.

The chain couples TRBV19 to TRBJ1-3; D gene unclear. This CDR3 is 16 amino acids long. V was trimmed by 5 bases and J by 0 bases, leaving 14 bases between them. Looked up from germline, CDR1 is LNHDA and CDR2 is SQIVND (reference sequence). This CDR3 reads CASSVQPGVSGNTIYF. DNA of the CDR3: TGTGCCAGTAGTGTCCAACCAGGCGTCTCTGGAAACACCATATATTTT.

The chain carries TRBV28 and TRBJ1-2; TRBD1 might be the D (6 bases). V was cut by 3 bases and J by 4 bases, with 12 bases left in between. Germline V gene lookup returns CDR1 MDHEN and CDR2 SYDVKM. The CDR3 is 14 residues long. The CDR3 sequence is CASSLETGSYGYTF. CDR3 nucleotide sequence: TGTGCCAGCAGTTTGGAAACAGGGTCCTATGGCTACACCTTC.

The chain employs TRBV5-1 and TRBJ2-2; D uncertain. Trimming stripped 1 base from V and 7 bases from J, with 14 bases between. Germline CDR1 is SGHRS and CDR2 is YFSETQ. The CDR3 totals 15 residues. The CDR3: CASSLMVKKGGELFF. DNA of the CDR3: TGCGCCAGCAGCTTGATGGTGAAAAAGGGCGGGGAGCTGTTTTTT.

CDR3 sequence reads: CASSPSLDGRYGYTF. The CDR3 DNA is TGTGCCAGCAGCCCTAGCCTGGACGGACGTTATGGCTACACCTTC. The chain employs TRBV7-6 and TRBJ1-2, with unresolved D. Germline V gene lookup returns CDR1 SGHVS and CDR2 FNYEAQ. Trimming stripped 5 bases from V and 5 bases from J, with 18 bases between. This CDR3 comprises 15 residues.

V is TRBV7-2 and J is TRBJ2-3, with a weak D call TRBD2 (6 bases). Germline V gives CDR1 SGHTA, CDR2 FQGNSA. The CDR3 is 15 amino acids. The germline V and J ends were trimmed by 1 base and 4 bases, with 12 bases remaining between them. The CDR3 coding sequence is TGTGCCAGCAGCTTAGGAGCGGGTGGACCAGATACGCAGTATTTT. This encodes CASSLGAGGPDTQYF.

The chain is built from TRBV5-1 and TRBJ1-1; 7 bases map to TRBD1. V shed 3 bases, J shed 3 bases, and the junction held 5 bases outside the gene matches. Germline CDR1 reads SGHRS; CDR2 reads YFSETQ. CDR3 length equals 14 residues. The CDR3 spells CASSSGDSYTEAFF. As DNA, the CDR3 is TGCGCCAGCAGCTCGGGGGACAGCTACACTGAAGCTTTCTTT. Combining the CDR3 with reference TRBV5-1 and TRBJ1-1 gives the whole variable domain KAGVTQTPRYLIKTRGQQVTLSCSPISGHRSVSWYQQTPGQGLQFLFEYFSETQRNKGNFPGRFSGRQFSNSRSEMNVSTLELGDSALYLCASSSGDSYTEAFFGQGTRLTVV.

The rearrangement uses TRBV7-9 and TRBJ1-1; no firm D call. The CDR3 is 13 amino acids. CDR1 and CDR2 (germline): SEHNR, FQNEAQ (reference sequence). V shed 1 base and J shed 10 bases, with 13 bases lying between them. CDR3 sequence reads: CASSLGVGSIAFF. The CDR3, as DNA: TGTGCCAGCAGCTTAGGGGTGGGGAGTATAGCTTTCTTT.

The V call is TRBV15, the J call TRBJ1-6, with a possible D match to TRBD1 (6 bases). The germline V gene encodes CDR1 LNHNV and CDR2 YYDKDF (reference sequence). V was trimmed by 0 bases and J by 10 bases, leaving 19 bases between them. The CDR3 spans 17 residues. The CDR3 DNA sequence: TGTGCCACCAGCAGAGATCTCCCTTTACCGAGGGGGTCACCCCTCCACTTT. It yields the protein CATSRDLPLPRGSPLHF. The variable domain in full, completed from reference TRBV15 and TRBJ1-6, reads DAMVIQNPRYQVTQFGKPVTLSCSQTLNHNVMYWYQQKSSQAPKLLFHYYDKDFNNEADTPDNFQSRRPNTSFCFLDIRSPGLGDTAMYLCATSRDLPLPRGSPLHFGNGTRLTVT.

This clone was detected once. The gene calls are TRBV5-8 and TRBJ1-5; D is undetermined. This CDR3 has 15 amino acids. The germline V and J ends were trimmed by 0 bases and 4 bases, with 11 bases remaining between them. Germline assignment: CDR1 SGHTS and CDR2 YDEGEE. CDR3 amino acids: CASSLDSNLNQPQHF. The CDR3 DNA follows: TGTGCCAGCAGCTTGGACAGCAACCTAAATCAGCCCCAGCATTTT.

This clone was seen a few times. The CDR3 region is CASSAKLETEAFF. As DNA, the CDR3 is TGTGCCAGCAGCGCTAAACTAGAGACTGAAGCTTTCTTT. The chain employs TRBV9 and TRBJ1-1; unclear D gene. Deletions cut 3 bases from V and 5 bases from J, with 11 bases between. This CDR3 contains 13 residues. Germline values: CDR1 SGDLS, CDR2 YYNGEE.

The genes are TRBV6-1 and TRBJ2-3; the D is unclear. V lost 1 base, J lost 5 bases, and 7 bases lay in between. The CDR3 consists of 13 residues. The V gene's germline CDR1 is MNHNS and CDR2 SASEGT. The CDR3 nucleotides are TGTGCCAGCAGTGAAGGCCGGGTAGATACGCAGTATTTT. It translates to CASSEGRVDTQYF.

This rearrangement joins TRBV14 to TRBJ2-5; D perhaps matches TRBD2 (5 bases). V was trimmed by 3 bases and J by 1 base, leaving 21 bases between them. CDR1 and CDR2 from the germline V gene are SGHDN and FVKESK. The CDR3 loop spans 18 amino acids. CDR3: CASSHVDSGLLFQETQYF. CDR3 in DNA: TGTGCCAGCAGCCATGTTGATTCAGGACTCCTATTCCAAGAGACCCAGTACTTC.